These T cell receptor beta chains were read from a single sample in a study of shared clonotypes between healthy human individuals. Sequenced by immunoSEQ multiplex PCR; TCRdb stores in-frame clones only, minus some. This sample yields about 2.3 million clones, of which 85% to 95% are seen a single time; around 0.4% belongs to the top ten. Sequencing was performed on naive CD4+ T cells from PBMCs. The receptors stem from a man younger than 35 in good health. Some clones in this sample may be carry-over from other donors' samples. Each CDR3 is given with its conserved first and last residue. The D gene is left open where the match is weak. Only some rows state a clone size, as once, few, many or a class for expanded clones.

>TRBJ2-2|TRBV2|-|TRBD1
TGTGCCAGCAGGGGGACAGGGAGCACCGGGGAGCTGTTTTTT
CASRGTGSTGELFF
>TRBJ1-1|TRBV30|-|TRBD1
TGTGCCTGGAGACGGACAGGGAACAGGGGGAACACTGAAGCTTTCTTT
CAWRRTGNRGNTEAFF
>TRBJ2-6|TRBV2|-|-
TGTGCCAGCAGTGCGTCTGGGGCCAACGTCCTGACTTTC
CASSASGANVLTF
>TRBJ1-1|TRBV14|-|-
TGTGCCAGCAGCCCACGTACAAAAGAAGCTTTCTTT
CASSPRTKEAFF
>TRBJ2-3|TRBV5-1|-|-
TGCGCCAGCAGCTCGACGGGCACAGATACGCAGTATTTT
CASSSTGTDTQYF
>TRBJ2-5|TRBV9|-|TRBD2
TGTGCCAGCAGCCCCCTGGGACTAGCGGGAGCAGAGACCCAGTACTTC
CASSPLGLAGAETQYF
>TRBJ2-1|TRBV5-4|-|TRBD2
TGTGCCAGCAGCCCCACAGCGGGAGGGGGCGATGAGCAGTTCTTC
CASSPTAGGGDEQFF
>TRBJ2-1|TRBV7-3|-|-
TGTGCCAGCTCCCAAAGCAGACACAATGAGCAGTTCTTC
CASSQSRHNEQFF
>TRBJ2-4|TRBV13|once|TRBD2
TGTGCCAGCAGCTCTGCTAGCGGAGCCAAAAACATTCAGTACTTC
CASSSASGAKNIQYF
>TRBJ2-3|TRBV2|once|-
TGTGCCAGCAGTGTCCGACGCCCCCCAGATACGCAGTATTTT
CASSVRRPPDTQYF
>TRBJ2-2|TRBV7-9|-|TRBD1
TGTGCCAGCAGCGCCGGACAGGCGAACACCGGGGAGCTGTTTTTT
CASSAGQANTGELFF
>TRBJ1-5|TRBV28|-|-
TGTGCCAGCAGTGCACGCAACCCTCCCTTTGTGCATTTT
CASSARNPPFVHF
>TRBJ2-5|TRBV4-1|-|-
TGCGCCAGCAGCCCGACAGACCAAGAGACCCAGTACTTC
CASSPTDQETQYF
>TRBJ1-1|TRBV29-1|few|-
TGCAGCGTTGAAGACAGGGCGAACACTGAAGCTTTCTTT
CSVEDRANTEAFF
>TRBJ1-1|TRBV6-5|-|-
TGTGCCAGCAGCCCACCTAGACCGAACACTGAAGCTTTCTTT
CASSPPRPNTEAFF
>TRBJ2-1|TRBV28|-|-
TGTGCTTCCCGGGGGTACTACAATGAGCAGTTCTTC
CASRGYYNEQFF
>TRBJ1-2|TRBV10-2|-|TRBD1
TGCGCCAGCAGTGTGACAGGGGGTTACTATGGCTACACCTTC
CASSVTGGYYGYTF
>TRBJ2-5|TRBV7-9|-|-
TGTGCCAGCAGCCCACCCTCTAGGGAGACCCAGTACTTC
CASSPPSRETQYF
>TRBJ2-1|TRBV29-1|-|-
TGCAGCTCCCTCCGGGGGTCCTACAATGAGCAGTTCTTC
CSSLRGSYNEQFF
>TRBJ2-3|TRBV19|-|TRBD1
TGTGCCAGTAGTACTCCTGGGACAGGGGCCCGCACAGATACGCAGTATTTT
CASSTPGTGARTDTQYF
>TRBJ2-5|TRBV9|-|-
TGTGCCAGCAGCCCAAACAGGGCCCAAGAGACCCAGTACTTC
CASSPNRAQETQYF
>TRBJ2-7|TRBV4-2|-|TRBD2
TGTGCCAGCAGTCGAGCGGGAGGAGAGGACGGCGAGCAGTACTTC
CASSRAGGEDGEQYF
>TRBJ2-5|TRBV29-1|-|TRBD1
TGCAGCGCTGGGCAGGGGGCAGGGGAGCAGTACTTC
CSAGQGAGEQYF
>TRBJ1-2|TRBV30|-|-
TGTGCCTGGAAGACACCCCGGGGTGGCTACACCTTC
CAWKTPRGGYTF
>TRBJ2-2|TRBV9|-|TRBD1
TGTGCCAGCAGCCACCGGACAGGAGGCGCGAACACCGGGGAGCTGTTTTTT
CASSHRTGGANTGELFF
>TRBJ2-1|TRBV6-5|-|TRBD2
TGTGCCAGCAGCGATACCTCCGGGACTAACCTGTTCTTC
CASSDTSGTNLFF
>TRBJ1-2|TRBV6-6|-|TRBD1
TGTGCCAGCAGCAAGACAGGGATTAACTATGGCTACACCTTC
CASSKTGINYGYTF
>TRBJ2-7|TRBV5-4|once|TRBD2
TGTGCCAGCAGCCCCGGGACTAGCTCCTACGAGCAGTACTTC
CASSPGTSSYEQYF
>TRBJ2-3|TRBV25-1|-|-
TGTGCCAGCAGTGACCCAATATCGGATACGCAGTATTTT
CASSDPISDTQYF
>TRBJ1-2|TRBV6-1|-|TRBD1
TGTGCCAGCAGTGAAGCAGGGACAGGGGGCTTTGGCTACACCTTC
CASSEAGTGGFGYTF
>TRBJ2-5|TRBV9|-|TRBD2
TGTGCCAGCAGCGTAGCTAGCGGGAGGCGAGAGACCCAGTACTTC
CASSVASGRRETQYF
>TRBJ1-2|TRBV28|-|-
TGTGCCAGCAGTTTACCAGGGAGTAGTATTGGCTACACCTTC
CASSLPGSSIGYTF
>TRBJ1-2|TRBV4-1|-|-
TGCGCCAGCAGCCAAAACCCACTACAGGGTAGGTATGGCTACACCTTC
CASSQNPLQGRYGYTF
>TRBJ2-5|TRBV18|once|-
TGTGCCAGCTCACGGTTTATGGGGGCGAGTGAGACCCAGTACTTC
CASSRFMGASETQYF
>TRBJ2-1|TRBV5-1|-|TRBD1
TGCGCCAGCAGCACTGGGACAGGAAGTGAGCAGTTCTTC
CASSTGTGSEQFF
>TRBJ2-7|TRBV28|-|-
TGTGCCAGCATCCAACGGCGGGGAAAGGGCGAGCAGTACTTC
CASIQRRGKGEQYF
>TRBJ1-3|TRBV30|once|TRBD1
TGTGCCTGGGGACAGGGGCTCTCTGGAAACACCATATATTTT
CAWGQGLSGNTIYF
>TRBJ2-1|TRBV11-2|-|-
TGTGCCAGCAGCTTAGTGTACGACGGGGGTGGGAATGAGCAGTTCTTC
CASSLVYDGGGNEQFF
>TRBJ2-2|TRBV5-1|-|-
TGCGCCAGCAGTCCACCCCCGAACACCGGGGAGCTGTTTTTT
CASSPPPNTGELFF
>TRBJ1-1|TRBV19|-|-
TGTGCCAGTAGTATAGTGGGGGGGAAGACAGTGAACACTGAAGCTTTCTTT
CASSIVGGKTVNTEAFF
>TRBJ2-3|TRBV10-3|once|TRBD1
TGTGCCATCAGGGGGGACAGGACCGGAGATACGCAGTATTTT
CAIRGDRTGDTQYF
>TRBJ2-7|TRBV28|-|TRBD2
TGTGCCAGCAGTTTGGGACTAGCGGGAGTTAACGAGCAGTACTTC
CASSLGLAGVNEQYF
>TRBJ1-2|TRBV19|few|-
TGTGCCAGTAGTATGGGAGGCTACACCTTC
CASSMGGYTF
>TRBJ2-3|TRBV5-1|-|TRBD2
TGCGCCAGCAGCTTGCTAGCGGGCACAGATACGCAGTATTTT
CASSLLAGTDTQYF
>TRBJ2-1|TRBV6-1|-|-
TGTGCCAGCAGTGAACTTAGCGAAGTTGAGCAGTTCTTC
CASSELSEVEQFF
>TRBJ2-5|TRBV7-9|once|TRBD1
TGTGCCAGCAGCTCACCTTCGGGACAGGGAGGTGAGACCCAGTACTTC
CASSSPSGQGGETQYF
>TRBJ1-4|TRBV27|once|TRBD1
TGTGCCAGCAGTCCGGGACAGGGGAGTGAAAAACTGTTTTTT
CASSPGQGSEKLFF
>TRBJ2-7|TRBV5-4|-|TRBD2
TGTGCCAGCAGCTCGGAGAGCGGGAGCTCCTACGAGCAGTACTTC
CASSSESGSSYEQYF